This TCR beta chain is from a study of glioma-infiltrating T cells. In this sample, this clonotype turned up many times. Its cognate antigen is unknown. Findings and limits, study-wide: CDR3 overlap between tissue and blood was very small. Tissue-blood divergence was below expectation in non-neoplastic patients, above in gliomas.

The iRepertoire nested amplicon-rescue multiplex PCR amplified TCR alpha and beta CDR3s from RNA. Tissue mRNA or PBMC total RNA, 100-400 ng, went into one-step reverse transcription and amplification. TCRdb recomputed calls from the multiplex PCR reads with MiXCR, one row per CDR3 protein. The data show roughly 200,000 distinct CDR3 sequences, about 46% seen once. The V and J ends lost 6 bases and 6 bases respectively, with 17 bases between them. The CDR3 has 14 amino acids. Germline V gene data show CDR1 as SGHAT and CDR2 as FQDESV (reference sequence). The chain links TRBV11-1 to TRBJ1-1; weak D call: TRBD1 (5 bases). The TCR was taken from a human donor with low-grade glioma or glioblastoma, undergoing nonglioma brain surgery, or in good health (not recorded which). The specimen sequenced was glioma tissue, nonneoplastic brain tissue, or PBMCs (not recorded which). CDR3 DNA sequence: TGTGCCAGCAGACCAGATAGGGGTCTACCTGAAGCTTTCTTT. It translates to CASRPDRGLPEAFF. The full variable domain, with the rest looked up from reference TRBV11-1 and TRBJ1-1, is EAEVAQSPRYKITEKSQAVAFWCDPISGHATLYWYRQILGQGPELLVQFQDESVVDDSQLPKDRFSAERLKGVDSTLKIQPAELGDSAMYLCASRPDRGLPEAFFGQGTRLTVV.